The clone carrying this T cell receptor beta chain was seen a few times. Trimming at V came to 5 bases and at J to 4 bases, leaving 8 bases not matched to a gene. The germline gives CDR1 MNHEY, CDR2 SVGAGI. The CDR3 is 15 amino acids. The record originates from a study of cytomegalovirus exposure and HLA in healthy donors. Some clones are missing from TCRdb's copy, which holds only in-frame ones; the method was immunoSEQ multiplex PCR. The profile shows about 360,000 clones, about nine tenths of them singletons. The sample comprised PBMCs. The sequence was obtained from a woman aged 18-29 years in good health and CMV-seronegative. V is TRBV6-5 and J is TRBJ1-2; 9 nucleotides align to TRBD1. The CDR3 is CASSQSPTGGYGYTF. The CDR3 DNA reads as TGTGCCAGCAGTCAGAGCCCGACAGGGGGCTATGGCTACACCTTC.